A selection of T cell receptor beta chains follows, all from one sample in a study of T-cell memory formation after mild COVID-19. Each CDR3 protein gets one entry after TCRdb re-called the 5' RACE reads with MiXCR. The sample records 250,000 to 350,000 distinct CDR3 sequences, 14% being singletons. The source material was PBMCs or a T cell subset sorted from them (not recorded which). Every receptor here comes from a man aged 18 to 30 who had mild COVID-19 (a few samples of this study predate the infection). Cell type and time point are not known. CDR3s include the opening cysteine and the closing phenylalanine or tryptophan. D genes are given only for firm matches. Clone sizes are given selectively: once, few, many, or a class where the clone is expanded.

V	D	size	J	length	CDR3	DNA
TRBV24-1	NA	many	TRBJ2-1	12	CATSDPLREQFF	TGTGCCACCAGTGATCCCCTACGGGAGCAGTTCTTC
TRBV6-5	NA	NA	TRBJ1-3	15	CASRQGQSSGNTIYF	TGTGCCAGCAGACAAGGTCAATCCTCTGGAAACACCATATATTTT
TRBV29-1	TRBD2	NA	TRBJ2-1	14	CSVDPSGAVRSQFF	TGCAGCGTTGATCCTAGCGGGGCCGTCCGTAGTCAGTTCTTC
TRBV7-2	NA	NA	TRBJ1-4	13	CASSLTTYEKLFF	TGTGCCAGCAGCTTAACGACCTATGAAAAACTGTTTTTT
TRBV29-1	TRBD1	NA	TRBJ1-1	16	CSVEDLAAGGWAEAFF	TGCAGCGTTGAAGACCTAGCCGCAGGGGGCTGGGCTGAAGCTTTCTTT
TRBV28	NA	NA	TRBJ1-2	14	CASSFRDTFFGYTF	TGTGCCAGCAGTTTTAGGGACACCTTTTTTGGCTACACCTTC
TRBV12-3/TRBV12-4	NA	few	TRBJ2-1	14	CASSLGLRNNEQFF	TGTGCCAGCAGCTTGGGGCTACGGAACAATGAGCAGTTCTTC
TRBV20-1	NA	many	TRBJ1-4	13	CSARDATNEKLFF	TGCAGTGCTAGAGATGCAACTAATGAAAAACTGTTTTTT
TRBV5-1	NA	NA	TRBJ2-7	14	CASSFDGNSYEQYF	TGCGCCAGCAGCTTCGATGGAAACTCCTACGAGCAGTACTTC
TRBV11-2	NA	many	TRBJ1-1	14	CASSFGVGLAEAFF	TGTGCCAGCAGCTTCGGGGTAGGTCTGGCTGAAGCTTTCTTT
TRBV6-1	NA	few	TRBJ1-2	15	CASSSGEPWGYGYTF	TGTGCCAGCTCCTCGGGGGAACCGTGGGGCTATGGCTACACCTTC
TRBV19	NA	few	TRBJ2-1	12	CASSTPLREQFF	TGTGCCAGTAGTACGCCTCTTAGGGAGCAGTTCTTC
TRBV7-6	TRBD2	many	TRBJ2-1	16	CASSLGSSGTYNEQFF	TGTGCCAGCAGCTTGGGTTCTAGCGGAACCTACAATGAGCAGTTCTTC
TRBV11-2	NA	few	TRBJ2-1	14	CASSDGGSYNEQFF	TGTGCCAGCAGCGATGGGGGTTCCTACAATGAGCAGTTCTTC
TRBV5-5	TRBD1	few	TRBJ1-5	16	CASRRTGEMSNQPQHF	TGTGCCAGCAGGCGCACAGGGGAAATGAGCAATCAGCCCCAGCATTTT
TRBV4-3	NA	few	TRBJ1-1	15	CASSQGGPPGTEAFF	TGCGCCAGCAGCCAGGGGGGTCCTCCGGGGACTGAAGCTTTCTTT
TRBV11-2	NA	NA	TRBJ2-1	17	CASSRGGGGASYNEQFF	TGTGCCAGCAGTCGAGGCGGTGGGGGGGCGTCCTACAATGAGCAGTTCTTC
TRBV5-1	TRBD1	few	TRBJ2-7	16	CASSLRRGRVHSEQYF	TGCGCCAGCAGCTTGAGAAGGGGGCGGGTTCATAGCGAGCAGTACTTC
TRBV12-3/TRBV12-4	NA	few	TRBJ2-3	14	CASREGRGTDTQYF	TGTGCCAGCAGGGAAGGACGAGGCACAGATACGCAGTATTTT
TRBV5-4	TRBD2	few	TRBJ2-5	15	CASSSNAGGQETQYF	TGTGCCAGCAGCTCAAACGCGGGGGGCCAAGAGACCCAGTACTTC
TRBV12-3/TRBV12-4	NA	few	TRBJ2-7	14	CASSRRAGNYEQYF	TGTGCCAGCAGTCGGCGGGCAGGAAACTACGAGCAGTACTTC
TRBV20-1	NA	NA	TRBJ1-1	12	CSARGQNTEAFF	TGCAGTGCTAGGGGACAGAACACTGAAGCTTTCTTT
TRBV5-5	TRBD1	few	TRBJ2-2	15	CASSAQDRATGELFF	TGTGCCAGCAGCGCCCAAGACAGGGCCACCGGGGAGCTGTTTTTT
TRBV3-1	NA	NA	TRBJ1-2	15	CASSQDRRFSYGYTF	TGTGCCAGCAGCCAAGATCGCAGGTTTTCCTATGGCTACACCTTC
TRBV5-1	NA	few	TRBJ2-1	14	CASSLIGPYNEQFF	TGCGCCAGCAGCTTGATTGGCCCCTACAATGAGCAGTTCTTC
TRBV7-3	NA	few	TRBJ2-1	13	CASSLQTGNEQFF	TGTGCCAGCAGCTTACAAACGGGCAATGAGCAGTTCTTC
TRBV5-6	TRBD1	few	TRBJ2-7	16	CASSHGQGAFYYEQYF	TGTGCCAGCAGCCACGGACAGGGGGCATTCTACTACGAGCAGTACTTC
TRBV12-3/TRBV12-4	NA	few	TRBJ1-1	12	CASSESLTEAFF	TGTGCCAGCAGTGAATCCCTCACTGAAGCTTTCTTT
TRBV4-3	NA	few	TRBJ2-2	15	CASSQEILGTGELFF	TGCGCCAGCAGCCAAGAGATCCTGGGGACTGGGGAGCTGTTTTTT
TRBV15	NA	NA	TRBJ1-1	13	CATSKDSRYSAFF	TGTGCCACCAGCAAGGACAGCCGGTATTCTGCTTTCTTT
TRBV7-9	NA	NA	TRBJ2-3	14	CASSLGLGVATQYF	TGTGCCAGCAGCTTAGGACTCGGGGTGGCGACGCAGTATTTT
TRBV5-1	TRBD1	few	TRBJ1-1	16	CATSPETGQGTTEAFF	TGCGCCACCAGCCCCGAGACAGGACAGGGGACCACTGAAGCTTTCTTT
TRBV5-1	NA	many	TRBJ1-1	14	CASSPLGQNTEAFF	TGCGCCAGCAGCCCCCTTGGACAGAACACTGAAGCTTTCTTT
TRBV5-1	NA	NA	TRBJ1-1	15	CASSLEWGGHTEAFF	TGCGCCAGCAGCTTGGAGTGGGGGGGGCACACTGAAGCTTTCTTT
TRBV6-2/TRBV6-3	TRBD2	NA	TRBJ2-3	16	CASSYSGLAGTDTQYF	TGTGCCAGCAGTTACTCAGGACTAGCGGGCACAGATACGCAGTATTTT
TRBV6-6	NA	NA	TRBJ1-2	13	CASSKAENYGYTF	TGTGCCAGCAGTAAGGCAGAGAATTATGGCTACACCTTC
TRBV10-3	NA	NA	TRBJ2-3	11	CAISERDTQYF	TGTGCCATCAGTGAAAGAGATACGCAGTATTTT
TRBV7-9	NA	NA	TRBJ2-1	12	CASHAAYNEQFF	TGTGCCAGCCACGCGGCTTACAATGAGCAGTTCTTC
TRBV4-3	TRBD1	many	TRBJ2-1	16	CASSQDADRDYNEQFF	TGCGCCAGCAGCCAAGATGCGGACAGGGACTACAATGAGCAGTTCTTC
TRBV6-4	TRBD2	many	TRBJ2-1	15	CASSPTSGEYNEQFF	TGTGCCAGCAGTCCGACTAGCGGGGAGTACAATGAGCAGTTCTTC
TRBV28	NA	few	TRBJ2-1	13	CASSFPTASEQFF	TGTGCCAGCAGTTTTCCGACGGCCAGTGAGCAGTTCTTC
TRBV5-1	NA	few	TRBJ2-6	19	CASSLVAGTTYSGANVLTF	TGCGCCAGCAGCTTGGTTGCAGGGACAACCTACTCTGGGGCCAACGTCCTGACTTTC